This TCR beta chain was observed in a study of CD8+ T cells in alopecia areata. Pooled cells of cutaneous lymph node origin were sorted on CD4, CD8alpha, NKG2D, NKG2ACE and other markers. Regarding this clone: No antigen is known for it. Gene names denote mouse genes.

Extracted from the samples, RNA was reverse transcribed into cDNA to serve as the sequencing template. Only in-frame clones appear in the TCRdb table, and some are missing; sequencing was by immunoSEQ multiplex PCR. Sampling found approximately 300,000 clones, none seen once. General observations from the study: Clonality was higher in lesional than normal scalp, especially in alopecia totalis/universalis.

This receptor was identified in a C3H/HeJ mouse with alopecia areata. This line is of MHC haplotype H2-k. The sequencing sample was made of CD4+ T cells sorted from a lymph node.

CDR3 region: CTCSAAGESAETLYF. CDR3 DNA, as far as it was read: TGCACCTGCAGTGCAGCTGGGGAGAGTGCAGAA. The chain recombines TRBV1 with TRBJ2-3; D perhaps matches TRBD2 (6 bases). The CDR3 extends 4 residues past the end of the read, so its final part is completed from the germline J gene. From germline, CDR1 is NSQYPW and CDR2 LRSPGD (reference sequence). This CDR3 spans 15 amino acids. The ends were cut back, 1 base at V and 0 bases at J, with 8 bases in the middle.